These 32 T cell receptor beta chains share one sample of origin, sequenced in a study of control samples from healthy donors and cancer patients. Clones were read by immunoSEQ multiplex PCR, and TCRdb kept only the in-frame ones, dropping some. The sample consists of 95,000 to 150,000 clones, about 89% of them appearing once. Sequenced input: blood. Receptor source: a man aged 45-60 years in good health.

The rearrangement links TRBV18 to TRBJ2-7; possible D gene TRBD1, 5 bases. The CDR3 is 13 amino acids. Trimming pared 6 bases from V and 4 bases from J, leaving 13 bases between. Looked up from germline, CDR1 is KGHSH and CDR2 is LQKENI. The CDR3, as DNA: TGTGCCAGCTCTCCTCGACAGATGTACGAGCAGTACTTC. It encodes CASSPRQMYEQYF.

The gene calls are TRBV6-5 and TRBJ2-7; D unresolved. With 4 bases removed from V and 3 bases from J, the gap between germline ends came to 10 bases. CDR3 length: 13 residues. Germline CDR1 and CDR2: MNHEY and SVGAGI. The CDR3 spells CASSSGAVYEQYF. In DNA, the CDR3 is TGTGCCAGCAGTTCAGGTGCAGTCTACGAGCAGTACTTC.

This chain uses TRBV9 with TRBJ2-5, with 10 bases fitting TRBD1. The germline CDR1 and CDR2 sequences are SGDLS and YYNGEE. Trimming at V came to 0 bases and at J to 1 base, leaving 12 bases not matched to a gene. The CDR3 extends over 19 amino acids. CDR3 sequence (DNA): TGTGCCAGCAGCGTAGCTCTTCATGGGACAGGGGACTTCCAAGAGACCCAGTACTTC. Translation gives CASSVALHGTGDFQETQYF.

The V and J genes are TRBV30 and TRBJ2-2; possible D gene TRBD2, 5 bases. The V and J ends lost 0 bases and 0 bases respectively, with 11 bases between them. Per germline, CDR1 GTSNPN and CDR2 SVGIG (reference sequence). The CDR3 spans 16 residues. CDR3 bases: TGTGCCTGGAGTGTGTATGAGGGAGCGAACACCGGGGAGCTGTTTTTT. This encodes CAWSVYEGANTGELFF. The variable domain in full, completed from reference TRBV30 and TRBJ2-2, reads SQTIHQWPATLVQPVGSPLSLECTVEGTSNPNLYWYRQAAGRGLQLLFYSVGIGQISSEVPQNLSASRPQDRQFILSSKKLLLSDSGFYLCAWSVYEGANTGELFFGEGSRLTVL.

The rearrangement links TRBV7-2 to TRBJ2-7, with TRBD1 identical over 11 bases. This CDR3 has 15 residues. The V segment lost 2 bases and the J segment 3 bases; nucleotides outside the gene matches: 3. Germline V gives CDR1 SGHTA, CDR2 FQGNSA. This CDR3 reads CASSLRTGGNYEQYF. CDR3 sequence (DNA): TGTGCCAGCAGCTTAAGGACAGGGGGCAACTACGAGCAGTACTTC.

This rearrangement joins TRBV19 to TRBJ2-7; 8 nucleotides line up with TRBD1. J lost 0 bases, V lost 3 bases, and 4 bases had no gene match. The CDR3 loop spans 15 amino acids. CDR1 and CDR2 (germline): LNHDA, SQIVND (reference sequence). The CDR3 sequence is CASSIGGQVSYEQYF. In nucleotides, the CDR3 is TGTGCCAGTAGTATTGGGGGACAGGTCTCCTACGAGCAGTACTTC.

The chain is built from TRBV27 and TRBJ2-5, with TRBD1 matching over 7 bases. The CDR3 length is 15 residues. With V trimmed by 6 bases and J by 7 bases, 14 bases remained unmatched. Germline values: CDR1 MNHEY, CDR2 SMNVEV (reference sequence). CDR3 loop: CASSPQGGGGGTQYF. The CDR3 DNA is TGTGCCAGCAGCCCTCAAGGGGGCGGCGGAGGGACCCAGTACTTC.

The genes are TRBV7-8 and TRBJ1-1, with no clear D. Trimming left V 3 bases short and J 6 bases short, with 8 bases between. This CDR3 has 12 amino acids. Per the germline V gene, CDR1 is SGHVS and CDR2 is FQNEAQ. CDR3 nucleotides: TGTGCCAGCAGCTTGAGAAGGGCTGAAGCTTTCTTT. Its protein product is CASSLRRAEAFF. The entire variable domain, with the rest obtained from reference TRBV7-8 and TRBJ1-1, is as follows: GAGVSQSPRYKVAKRGQDVALRCDPISGHVSLFWYQQALGQGPEFLTYFQNEAQLDKSGLPSDRFFAERPEGSVSTLKIQRTQQEDSAVYLCASSLRRAEAFFGQGTRLTVV.

This clone was counted only a few times. The genes are TRBV6-2 or TRBV6-3 and TRBJ1-2; TRBD1 might be the D (5 bases). V shed 1 base and J shed 1 base, with 22 bases lying between them. Germline CDR1 MNHEY, CDR2 SVGEGT. There are 19 residues in the CDR3. The DNA for the CDR3 is TGTGCCAGCAGTTACTTCGTGCGGGACGGAGAGTTCTTTAACTATGGCTACACCTTC. Protein sequence: CASSYFVRDGEFFNYGYTF.

The chain employs TRBV5-6 and TRBJ1-1; no firm D call. V lost 0 bases and J lost 7, with 7 bases in between. The V gene's germline CDR1 is SGHDT and CDR2 YYEEEE. The CDR3 consists of 12 residues. The CDR3 sequence: CASSLGTREAFF. CDR3 DNA: TGTGCCAGCAGCTTGGGTACACGTGAAGCTTTCTTT.

The V gene is TRBV28, the J gene TRBJ1-4, with a tentative D call TRBD1 (6 bases). The V end was cut by 1 base, the J end by 3 bases, with 9 bases between. Germline V CDR1 and CDR2: MDHEN, SYDVKM. This CDR3 region has 15 residues. CDR3 sequence: CASSLSGAANEKLFF. The CDR3 DNA reads TGTGCCAGCAGTTTATCGGGGGCAGCTAATGAAAAACTGTTTTTT.

The chain carries TRBV29-1 and TRBJ1-2, with D maybe TRBD1 (6 bases). The CDR3 has 14 residues. Germline V CDR1 and CDR2: SQVTM, ANQGSEA. V was trimmed by 4 bases and J by 5 bases, leaving 17 bases between them. The CDR3 spells CSVGDILTGYGYTF. As DNA, the CDR3 is TGCAGCGTTGGGGACATCCTAACGGGGTATGGCTACACCTTC.

V and J are TRBV5-1 and TRBJ2-3; weak D call: TRBD2 (6 bases). The CDR3 spans 15 residues. Deletions cut 1 base from V and 6 bases from J, with 15 bases between. Looked up from germline, CDR1 is SGHRS and CDR2 is YFSETQ. The CDR3 is CASSLQGGVTDTQYF. In DNA, the CDR3 is TGCGCCAGCAGCTTGCAAGGCGGGGTAACTGATACGCAGTATTTT. Combining the CDR3 with reference TRBV5-1 and TRBJ2-3 gives the whole variable domain KAGVTQTPRYLIKTRGQQVTLSCSPISGHRSVSWYQQTPGQGLQFLFEYFSETQRNKGNFPGRFSGRQFSNSRSEMNVSTLELGDSALYLCASSLQGGVTDTQYFGPGTRLTVL.

The V and J genes are TRBV5-6 and TRBJ1-2; the match to TRBD1 covers 10 bases. This CDR3 comprises 17 residues. Germline-derived CDR1 and CDR2 are SGHDT and YYEEEE. V shed 0 bases and J 3 bases; nucleotides not matched to a gene: 8. The CDR3 sequence is CASSLGTGTGDHYGYTF. CDR3 nucleotides: TGTGCCAGCAGCTTGGGCACCGGGACAGGGGACCACTATGGCTACACCTTC.

V usage is TRBV2 and J usage is TRBJ1-3; TRBD1 matches at 7 bases. J was trimmed by 3 bases and V by 4 bases; bases with no gene match: 3. Germline CDR1 reads SNHLY; CDR2 reads FYNNEI. This CDR3 spans 14 amino acids. In nucleotides, the CDR3 is TGTGCCAGCAGTGGGGGACAGAGTGGAAACACCATATATTTT. Protein: CASSGGQSGNTIYF.

The rearrangement links TRBV4-2 to TRBJ2-1, with TRBD1 matching over 7 bases. Per the germline V gene, CDR1 is LGHNA and CDR2 is YNFKEQ. The CDR3 is made up of 15 amino acids. V was pared by 3 bases and J by 3 bases, with 5 bases of the junction left unmatched. CDR3 loop: CASSHRDSHYNEQFF. The CDR3 DNA reads TGTGCCAGCAGCCACCGGGACAGCCACTACAATGAGCAGTTCTTC.

The gene calls are TRBV6-5 and TRBJ1-1; maybe TRBD1 (5 bases). The germline V gene encodes CDR1 MNHEY and CDR2 SVGAGI. The ends were cut back, 5 bases at V and 8 bases at J, with 12 bases in the middle. CDR3 length equals 12 residues. CDR3: CASSPPGGEAFF. CDR3 coding DNA: TGTGCCAGCAGTCCCCCGGGGGGGGAAGCTTTCTTT.

V and J are TRBV5-1 and TRBJ1-2; TRBD1 aligns across 7 bases. Germline V gene data show CDR1 as SGHRS and CDR2 as YFSETQ. The CDR3 has 15 amino acids. V lost 5 bases, J lost 6 bases, and 13 bases stayed unmatched. CDR3 in amino acids: CASRITTGETNGYTF. The CDR3 coding sequence is TGCGCCAGCAGAATCACCACAGGGGAAACGAATGGCTACACCTTC.

V gene TRBV5-1 combines with J gene TRBJ1-1; D perhaps matches TRBD1 (5 bases). The CDR3 totals 14 residues. The germline V gene encodes CDR1 SGHRS and CDR2 YFSETQ. The V end lost 0 bases, the J end lost 8 bases, and 14 bases lay between the germline ends. The CDR3 DNA reads TGCGCCAGCAGCTTGGTGGGCGACAGCCCGGAAGCTTTCTTT. This encodes CASSLVGDSPEAFF.

A single count supports this clone. This chain links TRBV30 with TRBJ1-2; 9 nucleotides line up with TRBD1. The CDR3 sequence is 14 residues long. With 3 bases clipped from V and 8 bases from J, the junction kept 10 bases outside the gene matches. Germline V gives CDR1 GTSNPN, CDR2 SVGIG (reference sequence). The CDR3 nucleotides read TGTGCCTGGAGGGGACAGGGCGCGAGGGGGGGCTACACCTTC. Translating gives CAWRGQGARGGYTF.

This sequence joins TRBV2 and TRBJ2-5; 10 bases agree with TRBD2. CDR1 and CDR2 (germline): SNHLY, FYNNEI. This CDR3 is built from 15 residues. J was trimmed by 2 bases and V by 4 bases; bases with no gene match: 4. CDR3 residues: CASSARTSGQETQYF. DNA of the CDR3: TGTGCCAGCAGTGCCCGGACTAGCGGTCAAGAGACCCAGTACTTC.

This sequence joins TRBV5-8 and TRBJ1-6; TRBD1 agrees at 7 bases. Trimming removed 4 bases from V and 7 bases from J; junction bases left unmatched: 5. Per germline, CDR1 SGHTS and CDR2 YDEGEE. This CDR3 spans 14 amino acids. The CDR3 loop is CASSLGQPNSPLHF. The CDR3 DNA reads TGTGCCAGCAGCCTGGGACAGCCGAATTCACCCCTCCACTTT.

V gene TRBV18 combines with J gene TRBJ2-5; D call uncertain. The CDR3 is 13 amino acids. The ends were cut back, 3 bases at V and 5 bases at J, with 10 bases in the middle. CDR1 is KGHSH and CDR2 is LQKENI in the germline V gene. CDR3 DNA: TGTGCCAGCTCACCGGGCCAGAGGGAGACCCAGTACTTC. Amino acids: CASSPGQRETQYF.

V gene TRBV7-2 combines with J gene TRBJ1-1; D remains unclear. The CDR3 loop spans 13 amino acids. The germline CDR1 and CDR2 sequences are SGHTA and FQGNSA. V dropped 2 bases and J dropped 6 bases, with 10 bases sitting between them. The CDR3 loop reads CASSLMASAEAFF. The CDR3 DNA sequence: TGTGCCAGCAGCTTAATGGCATCGGCTGAAGCTTTCTTT.

This clone has only one observation. This rearrangement joins TRBV12-3 or TRBV12-4 to TRBJ2-3, with D unresolved. Trimming cost V 6 bases and J 6 bases, with 10 bases left between them. This CDR3 contains 12 residues. The CDR3 is CASSPPLDTQYF. CDR3 bases: TGTGCCAGCAGCCCTCCACTGGATACGCAGTATTTT.

The chain recombines TRBV3-1 (or the pseudogene TRBV3-2) with TRBJ1-6; D call uncertain. The CDR3 extends over 13 amino acids. V lost 1 base, J lost 7 bases, and 5 bases lay in between. Germline V lookup: CDR1 LGHDT, CDR2 YNNKEL (reference sequence). CDR3 loop: CASSQVTNSPLHF. CDR3 in DNA: TGTGCCAGCAGCCAAGTCACGAATTCACCCCTCCACTTT.

The chain carries TRBV7-2 and TRBJ1-2, with 9 bases lining up with TRBD1. The CDR3 length is 15 residues. Germline assignment: CDR1 SGHTA and CDR2 FQGNSA. J was trimmed by 5 bases and V by 3 bases; bases with no gene match: 7. CDR3 sequence reads: CASSFQQGAGYGYTF. CDR3 nucleotide sequence: TGTGCCAGCAGCTTTCAACAGGGGGCAGGATATGGCTACACCTTC.

The rearrangement joins TRBV5-1 to TRBJ2-7, with 9 nucleotides matching TRBD1. The CDR3 is made up of 15 amino acids. The germline V gene encodes CDR1 SGHRS and CDR2 YFSETQ. V lost 4 bases and J lost 6; bases outside the gene matches: 11. The CDR3: CASSQSGTGFLEQYF. The CDR3 coding sequence is TGCGCCAGCAGCCAATCCGGGACAGGGTTTCTCGAGCAGTACTTC.

This chain links TRBV24-1 with TRBJ2-5; 14 positions match TRBD2. The CDR3 covers 22 residues. Unmatched junction bases numbered 24, after V lost 9 bases and J lost 1 base. The germline CDR1 and CDR2 sequences are KGHDR and SFDVKD. CDR3 coding DNA: TGTGCCACCGAAGAGTCCGGGACTAGCGGGGGCCCCCACATAGGGCTCCAAGAGACCCAGTACTTC. Its protein product is CATEESGTSGGPHIGLQETQYF.

CDR3: CASSLARPGTGKGGTQYF. CDR3 bases: TGTGCCAGCAGCTTAGCCCGGCCTGGGACAGGGAAAGGGGGTACGCAGTATTTT. V and J are TRBV7-8 and TRBJ2-3; 9 bases map to TRBD1. With 0 bases clipped from V and 8 bases from J, the junction kept 15 bases outside the gene matches. The length of the CDR3 is 18 residues. Germline assignment: CDR1 SGHVS and CDR2 FQNEAQ.

This clone showed up just a few times. V usage is TRBV3-1 (or the pseudogene TRBV3-2) and J usage is TRBJ2-4; D is possibly TRBD2 (6 bases). CDR1 LGHDT and CDR2 YNNKEL come from the germline V gene (reference sequence). Trimming removed 1 base from V and 15 bases from J, with 13 bases in between. This CDR3 is built from 12 residues. For the CDR3, the DNA is TGTGCCAGCAGCCAAGGCGGGGTCCCGAGGTACTTC. The encoded protein is CASSQGGVPRYF.

The rearrangement joins TRBV14 to TRBJ2-1, with a weak D call TRBD2 (6 bases). The V gene's germline CDR1 is SGHDN and CDR2 FVKESK. The CDR3 has 16 amino acids. V lost 4 bases to trimming and J lost 4 bases, with 17 bases between them. CDR3 sequence: CASSRGGTALYNEQFF. In DNA, the CDR3 is TGTGCCAGCAGCCGTGGCGGGACGGCCTTGTACAATGAGCAGTTCTTC.